These T cell receptor beta chains were read from a single sample in a study of T cells of healthy individuals. TCRdb ran MiXCR on the 5' RACE reads and lists one entry per CDR3 protein. The sample lists 60,000 to 80,000 distinct CDR3 sequences; around 15% were seen once. These receptors were collected from a human donor in good health. Both conserved end residues are part of each CDR3. A D gene is named only where the DNA matches it firmly. Not every row has a clone size; where given, it reads once, few, many or a size class.

>TRBJ1-5|-|TRBV24-1|many
TGTGCCACCAGCCAGGAAGACGATCAGCCCCAGCATTTT
CATSQEDDQPQHF
>TRBJ2-7|TRBD1|TRBV13|many
TGTGCCAGCAGCCCAGGGACAGGGGTCTACGAGCAGTACTTC
CASSPGTGVYEQYF
>TRBJ2-3|TRBD2|TRBV12-3/TRBV12-4|-
TGTGCCAGCAGTTTAGAAGCGGGAGGCCACACAGATACGCAGTATTTT
CASSLEAGGHTDTQYF
>TRBJ1-1|-|TRBV28|-
TGTGCCAGCACCCAAGTCGGGGTTGAAGCTTTCTTT
CASTQVGVEAFF
>TRBJ2-7|TRBD2|TRBV4-1|many
TGCGCCAGCAGCCTCAGGGAGGGGACCTACGAGCAGTACTTC
CASSLREGTYEQYF
>TRBJ2-5|TRBD1|TRBV7-9|few
TGTGCCAGCAGCCGCCGGGACAGGGGGCAGGAGACCCAGTACTTC
CASSRRDRGQETQYF
>TRBJ2-7|TRBD2|TRBV20-1|many
TGCAGTGCAGTAGCGGGCCCCTACGAGCAGTACTTC
CSAVAGPYEQYF
>TRBJ2-7|TRBD2|TRBV10-2|many
TGCGCCACCGCCGGGGCAGGACTAGCCTACGAGCAGTACTTC
CATAGAGLAYEQYF
>TRBJ2-1|TRBD2|TRBV6-5|many
TGTGCCAGCAGTTACTTAGCTAGCGGGAGGGCCGGGCAGTTCTTC
CASSYLASGRAGQFF
>TRBJ2-7|TRBD2|TRBV5-6|many
TGTGCCAGCAGCCTTTTAGAGCGGGGGCCCCCCTACGAGCAGTACTTC
CASSLLERGPPYEQYF
>TRBJ1-4|-|TRBV6-6|-
TGTGCCAGCAGTTACTCGATCGGGTTCGCAGGACCGAAACTGTTTTTT
CASSYSIGFAGPKLFF
>TRBJ1-5|-|TRBV20-1|-
TGCAGTGCTAGAAGGTCCGCCAATAACAATCAGCCCCAGCATTTT
CSARRSANNNQPQHF
>TRBJ2-5|-|TRBV5-6|-
TGTGCCAGCAGAGCCGGGACATCACAAGAGACCCAGTACTTC
CASRAGTSQETQYF
>TRBJ1-1|-|TRBV29-1|many
TGCACCCTACGGGGAGAACGCACTGAAGCTTTCTTT
CTLRGERTEAFF
>TRBJ1-1|-|TRBV12-3/TRBV12-4|many
TGTGCCAGCAGATACGGTTACTCTGAAGCTTTCTTT
CASRYGYSEAFF
>TRBJ2-3|-|TRBV30|-
TGTGCCTGGAGTGATGGGCAGGGGATTTCAGATACGCAGTATTTT
CAWSDGQGISDTQYF
>TRBJ1-5|-|TRBV27|-
TGTGCCAGCAGTTTATACCCCTCAGGTCCGGGGCCCCAGCATTTT
CASSLYPSGPGPQHF
>TRBJ2-1|-|TRBV7-2|many
TGTGCCAGCAGCTTAGGACTATTCAATGAGCAGTTCTTC
CASSLGLFNEQFF
>TRBJ2-5|-|TRBV6-2/TRBV6-3|many
TGTGCCAGCAGAGTCACAGGGTCCCAAGAGACCCAGTACTTC
CASRVTGSQETQYF
>TRBJ1-1|-|TRBV7-9|-
TGTGCCAGCAGCTTACGGGAGGCGGGCACTGAAGCTTTCTTT
CASSLREAGTEAFF
>TRBJ2-1|-|TRBV2|few
TGTGCCAGCAGTGAAGAAGGCGGAAGCTCCTACAATGAGCAGTTCTTC
CASSEEGGSSYNEQFF
>TRBJ1-5|TRBD1|TRBV20-1|many
TGCAGTGCTAGAGAGGGACAGGCGTACTTGCCCCAGCATTTT
CSAREGQAYLPQHF
>TRBJ2-7|-|TRBV7-9|-
TGTGCCAGCAGCTTATCAACAGAGGCCTACGAGCAGTACTTC
CASSLSTEAYEQYF
>TRBJ2-4|-|TRBV6-2/TRBV6-3|-
TGTGCCAGCAAGGGCACCCCGGCAACCAAAAACATTCAGTACTTC
CASKGTPATKNIQYF
>TRBJ1-6|TRBD1|TRBV7-9|-
TGTGCCAGCAGCCTTCTACAGGGGCCTAATTCACCCCTCCACTTT
CASSLLQGPNSPLHF
>TRBJ2-3|-|TRBV7-2|-
TGTGCCAGCAGCGCCCGTTTAGGCAGGGGCGTGCAGTATTTT
CASSARLGRGVQYF
>TRBJ2-4|TRBD2|TRBV4-3|few
TGCGCCAGCAGCCAAGAAAGACTAGCGGGACTAGCCAAAAACATTCAGTACTTC
CASSQERLAGLAKNIQYF
>TRBJ2-2|TRBD2|TRBV20-1|many
TGCAGTGCTAGGGAGGGACTAGCGGGATACGCCGGGGAGCTGTTTTTT
CSAREGLAGYAGELFF
>TRBJ1-1|TRBD1|TRBV5-1|few
TGCGCCAGCAGCTACCGACAGGGGGCTCGTGAAGCTTTCTTT
CASSYRQGAREAFF
>TRBJ1-2|-|TRBV29-1|few
TGCAGCGTTGAGGGGGCCGGCTATGGCTACACCTTC
CSVEGAGYGYTF
>TRBJ1-1|TRBD1|TRBV2|few
TGTGCCAGCAGTGACCAGACAGGGGGTACTGAAGCTTTCTTT
CASSDQTGGTEAFF
>TRBJ1-1|-|TRBV5-5|many
TGTGCCAGCAGCGTTCAGGGGTACACTGAAGCTTTCTTT
CASSVQGYTEAFF
>TRBJ2-2|TRBD2|TRBV27|few
TGTGCCAGCCAACCGGGACTAGCGGGGAACGGGGAGCTGTTTTTT
CASQPGLAGNGELFF
>TRBJ1-2|-|TRBV20-1|many
TGCAGTGCTAGCGTTGAGTTCGGCTACACCTTC
CSASVEFGYTF
>TRBJ1-1|-|TRBV7-9|-
TGTGCCAGCAGCCCCCGGGTGAACACTGAAGCTTTCTTT
CASSPRVNTEAFF
>TRBJ2-3|-|TRBV14|-
TGTGCCAGCAGCCAAGTACAGGGGGGGGTTCTCCCAGATACGCAGTATTTT
CASSQVQGGVLPDTQYF